Sequencing of this T cell receptor beta chain was carried out in a study of blood T cells in healthy people across ages. Findings and caveats of the study: Bulk PBMC profiling left naive and antigen-experienced comparisons inconclusive.

CDR1 and CDR2 from the germline V gene are SQVTM and ANQGSEA. CDR3 size: 13 residues. Trimming cost V 2 bases and J 6 bases, with 14 bases left between them. A remark on this clonotype: Its antigen is currently unknown.

With a J-beta primer mix and a sample-barcoded 5' primer, a second PCR ran about 7 to 11 cycles. A single record per CDR3 protein comes from TCRdb applying MiXCR to the 5' RACE reads. This sample yields over 1,200,000 distinct CDR3 sequences, of which approximately 63% are seen a single time; roughly 7% belongs to the top ten. Sequencing was performed on blood. This clonotype was sampled from a man in his late teens or twenties in good health. The J gene is TRBJ2-7, the V gene TRBV29-1, with unresolved D. CDR3 sequence (DNA): TGCAGCGTTGAAACCGCCAGAGTAGGCGAGCAGTACTTC. Amino acids: CSVETARVGEQYF.